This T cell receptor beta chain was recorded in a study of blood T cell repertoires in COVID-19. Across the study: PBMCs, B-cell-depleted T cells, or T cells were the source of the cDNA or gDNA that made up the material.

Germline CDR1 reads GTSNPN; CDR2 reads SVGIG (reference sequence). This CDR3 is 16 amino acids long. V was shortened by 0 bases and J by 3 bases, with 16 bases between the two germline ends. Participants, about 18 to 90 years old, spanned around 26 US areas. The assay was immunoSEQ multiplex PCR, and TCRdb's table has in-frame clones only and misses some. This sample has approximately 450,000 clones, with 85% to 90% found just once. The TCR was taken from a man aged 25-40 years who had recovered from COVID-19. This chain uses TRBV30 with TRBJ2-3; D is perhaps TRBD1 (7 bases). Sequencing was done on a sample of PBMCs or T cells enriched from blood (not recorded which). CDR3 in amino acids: CAWSVPGQGGTDTQYF. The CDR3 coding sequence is TGTGCCTGGAGTGTTCCGGGGCAGGGGGGAACAGATACGCAGTATTTT.